The 30 T cell receptor beta chains reported below all come from one sample, sequenced in a study of control samples from healthy donors and cancer patients. Only in-frame clones appear in the TCRdb table, and some are missing; sequencing was by immunoSEQ multiplex PCR. Among 400,000 to 500,000 clones listed, around nine tenths were seen once. Sequencing was performed on PBMCs. The receptor source for this set is a middle-aged man with head and neck cancer.

The genes are TRBV2 and TRBJ1-2; unclear D gene. CDR3 length: 12 amino acids. The germline CDR1 and CDR2 sequences are SNHLY and FYNNEI. Trimming took off 1 base at V and 8 bases at J, with 8 bases between the two ends. DNA for the CDR3: TGTGCCAGCAGTGAAGGGACGAGGGGCTACACCTTC. Its translation: CASSEGTRGYTF.

In its sample, this clone was seen once. The chain is built from TRBV2 and TRBJ2-5; D uncertain. V was cut by 8 bases and J by 3 bases, with 10 bases left in between. Germline CDR1 and CDR2: SNHLY and FYNNEI. The CDR3 runs 12 residues. The CDR3 here is CASRLDEETQYF. DNA of the CDR3: TGTGCCAGCCGTTTGGATGAAGAGACCCAGTACTTC.

For the CDR3, the DNA is TGTGCCACCAGCAGAGATCCTATCGGGTCTTCCTGGGAGGGCTACACCTTC. Translation: CATSRDPIGSSWEGYTF. The chain joins TRBV15 to TRBJ1-2; D gene ambiguous. Trimming removed 0 bases from V and 8 bases from J, with 22 bases in between. The CDR3 is 17 residues long. Looked up from germline, CDR1 is LNHNV and CDR2 is YYDKDF (reference sequence).

V usage is TRBV7-2 and J usage is TRBJ1-1; D is uncertain. With 5 bases removed from V and 6 bases from J, the gap between germline ends came to 13 bases. The CDR3 loop spans 13 amino acids. The germline V gene encodes CDR1 SGHTA and CDR2 FQGNSA. The DNA of the CDR3 is TGTGCCAGCAGCGTGAACACCCGAGCTGAAGCTTTCTTT. Encoded protein: CASSVNTRAEAFF.

V and J are TRBV11-2 and TRBJ1-1; 12 nucleotides agree with TRBD1. This CDR3 region has 15 residues. The junction had 6 bases not matched to a gene; V was cut back by 6 bases and J by 4 bases. The germline gives CDR1 SGHAT, CDR2 FQNNGV. The CDR3: CASSVTGQGATEAFF. The CDR3 DNA sequence: TGTGCCAGCAGTGTTACGGGACAGGGGGCCACTGAAGCTTTCTTT.

The genes are TRBV7-9 and TRBJ1-2; D not certain. Trimming shortened V by 5 bases and J by 5 bases, and 9 bases separated the two germline ends. Germline CDR1 is SEHNR and CDR2 is FQNEAQ (reference sequence). The length of the CDR3 is 12 residues. CDR3 nucleotides: TGTGCCAGCAGCCAGGACGGTTATGGCTACACCTTC. Translating gives CASSQDGYGYTF.

This chain links TRBV7-2 with TRBJ1-2, with D possibly matching TRBD1 (5 bases). CDR1 and CDR2 from the germline V gene are SGHTA and FQGNSA. The CDR3 has 14 residues. V was trimmed by 2 bases and J by 3 bases, leaving 10 bases between them. The CDR3 here is CASSLSRADYGYTF. The CDR3 coding sequence is TGTGCCAGCAGCTTATCCAGGGCTGACTATGGCTACACCTTC.

The chain carries TRBV18 and TRBJ2-7; 7 bases fit TRBD1. Per the germline V gene, CDR1 is KGHSH and CDR2 is LQKENI. The CDR3 runs 16 residues. V shed 2 bases and J 5 bases; nucleotides not matched to a gene: 12. The CDR3 nucleotides are TGTGCCAGCTCACCATCCGGTACAGGGGCTGGAAACGAGCAGTACTTC. Its translation is CASSPSGTGAGNEQYF.

The CDR3 DNA is TGCGCCAGCAGCCAAGGACTAGCTAGGGAGCAGTACTTC. Encoded protein: CASSQGLAREQYF. This chain uses TRBV4-1 with TRBJ2-7; 7 positions match TRBD2. In germline, CDR1 is MGHRA, CDR2 YSYEKL. The CDR3 contains 13 residues. The V and J ends lost 1 base and 7 bases, in that order; junction bases with no gene match: 4.

This sequence joins TRBV24-1 and TRBJ2-3; 9 bases are a match to TRBD2. The germline V gene encodes CDR1 KGHDR and CDR2 SFDVKD. Trimming at V came to 4 bases and at J to 0 bases, leaving 4 bases not matched to a gene. There are 16 residues in the CDR3. The CDR3 spells CATSEASGVSTDTQYF. In DNA form, the CDR3 reads TGTGCCACCAGTGAGGCTAGCGGGGTAAGCACAGATACGCAGTATTTT.

This chain uses TRBV11-2 with TRBJ1-2, with a weak D call TRBD1 (6 bases). The CDR3 runs 17 residues. Germline assignment: CDR1 SGHAT and CDR2 FQNNGV. Trimming cost V 6 bases and J 4 bases, with 24 bases left between them. This CDR3 is CASRPISRQAGSYGYTF. The CDR3 DNA sequence: TGTGCCAGCAGACCCATTTCCCGACAGGCTGGAAGCTATGGCTACACCTTC.

The chain joins TRBV9 to TRBJ1-2; a weak D match, TRBD1 (6 bases). Trimming took 3 bases from V and 7 from J, leaving 7 bases between them. This CDR3 is built from 11 residues. The germline V gene encodes CDR1 SGDLS and CDR2 YYNGEE. CDR3 region: CASSATGGYTF. For the CDR3, the DNA is TGTGCCAGCAGCGCGACAGGTGGCTACACCTTC.

The chain uses TRBV3-1 (or the pseudogene TRBV3-2) and TRBJ2-3; D is perhaps TRBD1 or TRBD2 (5 bases each). This CDR3 has 12 amino acids. Germline CDR1 is LGHDT and CDR2 is YNNKEL (reference sequence). Trimming shortened V by 4 bases and J by 6 bases, and 8 bases separated the two germline ends. As DNA, the CDR3 is TGTGCCAGCAGCCCAGAGGGGGATACGCAGTATTTT. Amino acids: CASSPEGDTQYF.

The chain links TRBV19 to TRBJ2-1, with 7 bases aligning to TRBD2. The V and J ends lost 6 bases and 6 bases, in that order; junction bases with no gene match: 17. There are 17 residues in the CDR3. Germline-derived CDR1 and CDR2 are LNHDA and SQIVND (reference sequence). The CDR3 coding sequence is TGTGCCAGTAGCTGGGGGGAGGGTGAGCTCCTTGGCAATGAGCAGTTCTTC. Translation: CASSWGEGELLGNEQFF.

In its sample, this clone was seen once. Other DNA sequences from this sample encode an identical CDR3 as well. The V call is TRBV27, the J call TRBJ1-5; D is perhaps TRBD1 (6 bases). Trimming took off 4 bases at V and 1 base at J, with 8 bases between the two ends. Germline CDR1 is MNHEY and CDR2 is SMNVEV (reference sequence). CDR3 length: 14 amino acids. CDR3 sequence reads: CASSSQGSNQPQHF. CDR3 in DNA: TGTGCCAGCAGTTCCCAGGGGAGCAATCAGCCCCAGCATTTT.

The chain has TRBV19 and TRBJ1-5; 7 positions match TRBD1. Per the germline V gene, CDR1 is LNHDA and CDR2 is SQIVND (reference sequence). The V and J ends lost 1 base and 0 bases, in that order; junction bases with no gene match: 12. The CDR3 consists of 19 residues. CDR3 bases: TGTGCCAGTAGTATAGTCGGGCGGGGACAGACCTATAGCAATCAGCCCCAGCATTTT. As protein: CASSIVGRGQTYSNQPQHF.

V is TRBV5-1 and J is TRBJ1-4; D is unresolved. CDR3 length: 13 amino acids. Per germline, CDR1 SGHRS and CDR2 YFSETQ. V was shortened by 0 bases and J by 8 bases, with 8 bases between the two germline ends. The CDR3 DNA follows: TGCGCCAGCAGCTTGGGCCGGGCAGAAAAACTGTTTTTT. This translates into CASSLGRAEKLFF.

The gene calls are TRBV19 and TRBJ2-1; 13 bases agree with TRBD2. CDR3 length: 16 amino acids. Germline CDR1 reads LNHDA; CDR2 reads SQIVND (reference sequence). J gave up 9 bases and V 1 base, and 6 bases lay outside the gene matches. CDR3 bases: TGTGCCAGTAGTATAGTTGGGACTAGCGGGATCACTGAGCAGTTCTTC. This codes for CASSIVGTSGITEQFF.

A note on this clone: Other DNA sequences in the sample encode the same CDR3. The chain recombines TRBV7-8 with TRBJ2-5; D is ambiguous. Trimming cost V 5 bases and J 2 bases, with 3 bases left between them. The CDR3 has 11 amino acids. The germline CDR1 and CDR2 sequences are SGHVS and FQNEAQ. CDR3 nucleotide sequence: TGTGCCAGCAGCCTTCAAGAGACCCAGTACTTC. Translated: CASSLQETQYF.

The genes are TRBV5-6 and TRBJ2-7; unclear D gene. The V end lost 0 bases, the J end lost 4 bases, and 5 bases lay between the germline ends. The CDR3 is 12 amino acids. Germline assignment: CDR1 SGHDT and CDR2 YYEEEE. The CDR3 region is CASSLARYEQYF. The CDR3 bases are TGTGCCAGCAGCTTGGCCAGATACGAGCAGTACTTC.

The rearrangement uses TRBV10-3 and TRBJ2-3, with 14 bases fitting TRBD2. V dropped 2 bases and J dropped 1; count of bases not matched to a gene: 8. Germline V gene data show CDR1 as ENHRY and CDR2 as SYGVKD. The length of the CDR3 is 19 residues. The CDR3 nucleotides read TGTGCCATCAGTGAGGGGACTAGCGGGAGAGCGGGTGGCACAGATACGCAGTATTTT. Protein sequence: CAISEGTSGRAGGTDTQYF.

The V and J genes are TRBV7-3 and TRBJ1-5, with D perhaps TRBD1 (6 bases). Trimming cost V 2 bases and J 6 bases, with 20 bases left between them. The CDR3 extends over 17 amino acids. Germline CDR1 SGHTA, CDR2 FQGTGA. CDR3 loop: CASSLPGARVLGQPQHF. The CDR3, as DNA: TGTGCCAGCAGCTTACCGGGGGCGAGGGTATTGGGTCAGCCCCAGCATTTT.

About this clone itself: This likely comes from a read error, as the CDR3 has no conserved phenylalanine or tryptophan at its end. The V call is TRBV19, the J call TRBJ2-7; tentatively, D is TRBD1 (5 bases). Germline assignment: CDR1 LNHDA and CDR2 SQIVND (reference sequence). V dropped 5 bases and J dropped 5 bases, with 10 bases sitting between them. This CDR3 has 12 residues. CDR3 DNA sequence: TGTGCCAGTAGTTCAAGGACACACGAGCAGTACCTC. Amino acid sequence: CASSSRTHEQYL.

The rearrangement uses TRBV7-6 and TRBJ2-5; no firm D call. Germline lookup yields CDR1 SGHVS and CDR2 FNYEAQ. This CDR3 comprises 12 residues. V dropped 2 bases and J dropped 5 bases, with 6 bases sitting between them. CDR3 DNA: TGTGCCAGCAGCTTAATGAGGGAGACCCAGTACTTC. Amino acid sequence: CASSLMRETQYF.

The rearrangement links TRBV18 to TRBJ1-5; a possible D gene is TRBD1 (5 bases). V was trimmed by 4 bases and J by 4 bases, leaving 8 bases between them. Per the germline V gene, CDR1 is KGHSH and CDR2 is LQKENI. The length of the CDR3 is 13 residues. Here the CDR3 DNA reads TGTGCCAGCTCACGGGGCCTTAATCAGCCCCAGCATTTT. The encoded protein is CASSRGLNQPQHF.

The chain combines TRBV9 with TRBJ2-3; TRBD2 matches 7 bases. The CDR3 is 16 amino acids. After removal of 1 base from V and 1 base from J, the junction contained 6 bases not matched to a gene. Germline CDR1 SGDLS, CDR2 YYNGEE. The CDR3 is CASSVRAGAGTDTQYF. CDR3 in DNA: TGTGCCAGCAGCGTACGGGCGGGAGCGGGCACAGATACGCAGTATTTT. Filled out from reference TRBV9 and TRBJ2-3, the complete variable domain reads DSGVTQTPKHLITATGQRVTLRCSPRSGDLSVYWYQQSLDQGLQFLIQYYNGEERAKGNILERFSAQQFPDLHSELNLSSLELGDSALYFCASSVRAGAGTDTQYFGPGTRLTVL.

The chain couples TRBV27 to TRBJ2-6; D might be TRBD2 (6 bases). Germline assignment: CDR1 MNHEY and CDR2 SMNVEV (reference sequence). This CDR3 contains 15 residues. Deletions cut 9 bases from V and 1 base from J, with 13 bases between. This chain's CDR3 is CASRVGTSGANVLTF. CDR3 nucleotide sequence: TGTGCCAGTAGGGTAGGGACTTCTGGGGCCAACGTCCTGACTTTC.

The rearrangement links TRBV19 to TRBJ2-3; 15 bases map to TRBD2. The junction had 5 bases not matched to a gene; V was cut back by 4 bases and J by 6 bases. Germline assignment: CDR1 LNHDA and CDR2 SQIVND (reference sequence). This CDR3 has 16 residues. CDR3 protein: CASSKRTSGRGDTQYF. The CDR3 nucleotides read TGTGCCAGTAGTAAGAGGACTAGCGGGAGGGGTGATACGCAGTATTTT.

This chain connects TRBV11-3 to TRBJ2-7; D is ambiguous. Germline loops: CDR1 SGHNT, CDR2 YENEEA. This CDR3 has 13 residues. The V and J ends lost 0 bases and 4 bases respectively, with 7 bases between them. CDR3: CASSLDEDYEQYF. CDR3 nucleotides: TGTGCCAGCAGCTTAGATGAGGATTACGAGCAGTACTTC.

V is TRBV3-1 (or the pseudogene TRBV3-2) and J is TRBJ2-3; 11 bases agree with TRBD2. CDR1 is LGHDT and CDR2 is YNNKEL in the germline V gene (reference sequence). V was pared by 3 bases and J by 2 bases, with 4 bases of the junction left unmatched. CDR3 size: 16 residues. The CDR3: CASSHGLAGLTDTQYF. CDR3 nucleotide sequence: TGTGCCAGCAGCCACGGACTAGCGGGCCTCACAGATACGCAGTATTTT.